This record looks at one TCR beta chain sequence and its context. There are a few counts of this clone. Which antigen it targets is not known. It has no much larger one-base neighbor in the sample; base qualities were not kept. The CDR3 regions of human TCRbeta chains were analyzed by immunosequencing. Regarding the original processing steps: TCRs in the repertoires were compared against a reference library of SARS-CoV-2-specific TCRs that had been generated with the MIRA antigen-specificity platform. Breadth was defined as the fraction of unique TCRs that were SARS-CoV-2-associated, and depth was defined as the fraction of total T cells that were SARS-CoV-2-associated. Each spike-specific TCR was assigned to its reactive spike region and to a CD4 or CD8 class using the MIRA data. Log10-transformed breadth and depth values were compared by one-way ANOVA with Sidak's multiple comparisons tests. The immuneACCESS repertoire file appears here via TCRdb, limited to in-frame rearrangements. These files lack a portion of the clones; in checked studies, under half of the deficit traces to unresolved V genes, and the cause of the others is not known. V and J calls and clone size come straight from that table; D and trimming were deduced from the DNA. Within this sample are fewer than 150,000 clones, with roughly 90% of them counted one time only. Clones ranked in the top ten supply 1.5% to 2% of the sample.

CDR1 and CDR2 are drawn from the germline V gene (reference sequence): SGHNT, YYREEE. Inclusive of the bounding cysteine and phenylalanine, the CDR3 is 14 residues long. The read is trimmed to its CDR3 DNA, 42 bases read in frame from base 1. Trimming takes 7 bases from V and 2 bases from J, and the germline ends sit 16 bases apart. The data belong to a study of T cell responses to AZD1222 COVID-19 vaccine (dated by TCRdb to the early 2020s). Broadly, across the study: A total of 230 to 250 trial participants underwent TCR sequencing, of whom roughly 210 received two doses of AZD1222 and some 26 received two doses of the MenACWY control vaccine. Enrollment into the trials was organized by age into subgroups of 18-55, 56-69 and 70-plus years, and those subgroups contained about 150, 27 and 61 TCR-sequenced participants, respectively. General conclusions and limits of the study: Participants were mostly white British, with more females than males. The authors suggested clonal diversity may have been underestimated. Because no day 14 peak-response samples were available, the repertoires could be characterized only after the peak T cell response. Conclusions about previously exposed vaccinees were limited because only six AZD1222 recipients were SARS-CoV-2 seropositive at baseline. CD4 TCRs associated with the vaccine covered the entire spike protein, and the dominant responses were in regions 160-218 and 743-854. In the small 56-69-year group, the increase in depth fell short of significance, most likely because of low power. Reportedly, almost half of the unique spike-specific TCRs recognized epitopes lying outside the regions that are mutated in the B.1.351 and B.1.1.7 variants. A significant rise in spike-specific TCR breadth and depth was observed after two AZD1222 doses relative to day 0 and relative to MenACWY recipients.

Interpreted using the paper, the time point label stands for: about 28 days (+/-7) after the second vaccine dose. AZD1222 recipients with second doses at about 4 weeks or about 12 weeks were pooled, because spike-specific TCR depth and breadth did not differ between schedules. Vaccinee samples were obtained from the UK trials COV001 and COV002, which included a single-blind randomized controlled phase 2/3 trial of AZD1222 (ChAdOx1 nCoV-19) in healthy adults. For TCRbeta chain sequencing, PBMC samples were collected from trial participants at day 0 and at day 28 after the second dose. This sample comprised peripheral blood, obtained 28 days after the second AZD1222 dose. The sequence was obtained from an adult who received the AZD1222 COVID-19 vaccine. The chain was built from TRBV5-4 and TRBJ2-7; the D gene is possibly TRBD1, with 8 bases matching. The DNA is as follows: TGTGCCAGCGGTGATACAGGGGGGGCCTACGAGCAGTACTTC. Translated, this gives CASGDTGGAYEQYF. The full variable domain, completed from the reference TRBV5-4 and TRBJ2-7 proteins outside the CDR3, reads ETGVTQSPTHLIKTRGQQVTLRCSSQSGHNTVSWYQQALGQGPQFIFQYYREEENGRGNFPPRFSGLQFPNYSSELNVNALELDDSALYLCASGDTGGAYEQYFGPGTRLTVT.